This T cell receptor (beta chain) was recovered during a study of technical replicates of blood from a few donors. Repertoires were generated with immunoSEQ multiplex PCR, while TCRdb's copy carries only in-frame clones and drops some. The sample lists about 72,000 clones, just under 95% seen once, with about 0.35% in the top ten. This CDR3 region has 15 residues. The material sequenced was T cells isolated from PBMCs. This chain connects TRBV21-1 to TRBJ2-1; the table's D call, TRBD2, was not checked against the DNA. TRBV21-1 is a pseudogene locus. The receptor's source is a human donor in good health. The CDR3 loop reads CASSKQTRDYNEQFF. The CDR3 coding sequence is TGTGCCAGCAGCAAACAGACTAGGGACTACAATGAGCAGTTCTTC.